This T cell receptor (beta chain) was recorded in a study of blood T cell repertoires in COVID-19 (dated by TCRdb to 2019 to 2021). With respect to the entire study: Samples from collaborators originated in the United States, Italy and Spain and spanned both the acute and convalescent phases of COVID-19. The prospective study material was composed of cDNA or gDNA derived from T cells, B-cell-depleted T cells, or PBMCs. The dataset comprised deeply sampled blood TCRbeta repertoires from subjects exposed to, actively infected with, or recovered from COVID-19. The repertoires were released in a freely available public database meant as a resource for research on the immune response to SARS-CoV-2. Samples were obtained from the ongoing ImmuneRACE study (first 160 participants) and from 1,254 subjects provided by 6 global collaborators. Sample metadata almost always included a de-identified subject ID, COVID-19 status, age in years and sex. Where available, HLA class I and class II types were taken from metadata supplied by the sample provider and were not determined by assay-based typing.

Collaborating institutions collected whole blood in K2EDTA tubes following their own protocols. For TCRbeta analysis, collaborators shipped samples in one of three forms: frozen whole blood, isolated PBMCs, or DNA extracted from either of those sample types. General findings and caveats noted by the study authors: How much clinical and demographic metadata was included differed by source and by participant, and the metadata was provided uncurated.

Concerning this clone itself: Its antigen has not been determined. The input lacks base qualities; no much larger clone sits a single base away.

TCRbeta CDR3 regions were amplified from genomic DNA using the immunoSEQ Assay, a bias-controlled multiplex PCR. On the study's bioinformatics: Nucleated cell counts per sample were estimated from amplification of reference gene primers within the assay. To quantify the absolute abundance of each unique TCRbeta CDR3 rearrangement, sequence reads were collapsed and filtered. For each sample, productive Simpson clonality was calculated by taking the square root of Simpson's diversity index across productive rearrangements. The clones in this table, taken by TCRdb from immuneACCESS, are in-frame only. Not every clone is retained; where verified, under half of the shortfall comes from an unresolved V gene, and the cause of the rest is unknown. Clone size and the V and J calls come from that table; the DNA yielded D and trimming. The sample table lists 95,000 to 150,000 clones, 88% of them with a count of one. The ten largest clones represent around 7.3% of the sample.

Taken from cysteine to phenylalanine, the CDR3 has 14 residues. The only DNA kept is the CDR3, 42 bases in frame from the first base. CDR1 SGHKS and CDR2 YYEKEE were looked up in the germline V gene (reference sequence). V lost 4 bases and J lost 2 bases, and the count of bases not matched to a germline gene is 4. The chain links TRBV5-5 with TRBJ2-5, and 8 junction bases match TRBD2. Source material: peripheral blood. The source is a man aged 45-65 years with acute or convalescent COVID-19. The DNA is TGTGCCAGCAGCATCGGGACTAGGCAAGAGACCCAGTACTTC. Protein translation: CASSIGTRQETQYF.